These 20 T cell receptor beta chains share one sample of origin, sequenced in a study of OX40 agonist ivuxolimab in advanced cancers. Sequenced by immunoSEQ multiplex PCR; TCRdb stores in-frame clones only, minus some. The table records about 100,000 clones, 80% to 95% of them present only once. Sequences were derived from CD4+ or CD8+ T cells sorted from blood, sampled in a trial of the OX40 agonist ivuxolimab. These receptors all stem from an adult with an advanced solid tumor such as melanoma, head and neck, liver or kidney cancer.

This chain uses TRBV28 with TRBJ2-5, with 11 nucleotides matching TRBD1. Germline-derived CDR1 and CDR2 are MDHEN and SYDVKM. V trimming: 5 bases; J trimming: 3 bases; junction bases outside the gene matches: 8. This CDR3 spans 16 amino acids. Written as DNA, the CDR3 is TGTGCCAGCAGTGATCTACCGGGACAGGGGGAAGAGACCCAGTACTTC. Translating it yields CASSDLPGQGEETQYF.

This chain links TRBV7-2 with TRBJ2-3, with D unresolved. The CDR3 totals 15 residues. Germline V gives CDR1 SGHTA, CDR2 FQGNSA. Trimming took 3 bases from V and 1 from J, leaving 11 bases between them. Here the CDR3 reads CASSFQAGGTDTQYF. CDR3 sequence (DNA): TGTGCCAGCAGCTTTCAGGCCGGTGGCACAGATACGCAGTATTTT. Full variable domain (remainder filled in from reference TRBV7-2 and TRBJ2-3): GAGVSQSPSNKVTEKGKDVELRCDPISGHTALYWYRQSLGQGLEFLIYFQGNSAPDKSGLPSDRFSAERTGGSVSTLTIQRTQQEDSAVYLCASSFQAGGTDTQYFGPGTRLTVL.

The chain combines TRBV11-3 with TRBJ1-2, with no clear D. The CDR3 consists of 13 residues. V lost 5 bases to trimming and J lost 4 bases, with 11 bases between them. Looked up from germline, CDR1 is SGHNT and CDR2 is YENEEA. The CDR3 DNA sequence: TGTGCCAGCAGCCCTCCGGGGAGCTATGGCTACACCTTC. Translated, it gives CASSPPGSYGYTF.

The chain uses TRBV2 and TRBJ2-3; D may be TRBD2 (5 bases). V was trimmed by 8 bases and J by 6 bases, leaving 12 bases between them. Germline CDR1 SNHLY, CDR2 FYNNEI. The CDR3 is 12 residues long. Here the CDR3 DNA reads TGTGCCAGCGGAGTCGCGGGCGATACGCAGTATTTT. Its translation is CASGVAGDTQYF.

V is TRBV10-3 and J is TRBJ1-5; D not resolved. This CDR3 has 13 residues. The V and J ends lost 0 bases and 5 bases respectively, with 5 bases between them. CDR1 ENHRY and CDR2 SYGVKD come from the germline V gene. The DNA of the CDR3 is TGTGCCATCAGTGAGTCGCCCGATCAGCCCCAGCATTTT. This translates into CAISESPDQPQHF.

The genes are TRBV5-4 and TRBJ2-7; D perhaps matches TRBD2 (6 bases). The CDR3 extends over 16 amino acids. Germline V gene sequence: CDR1 SGHNT, CDR2 YYREEE (reference sequence). V lost 2 bases and J lost 2, with 17 bases in between. CDR3 amino acids: CASSLDGTRGTYEQYF. CDR3 nucleotide sequence: TGTGCCAGCAGCTTAGACGGGACTCGGGGGACCTACGAGCAGTACTTC. Full variable domain (outside the CDR3, taken from reference TRBV5-4 and TRBJ2-7): ETGVTQSPTHLIKTRGQQVTLRCSSQSGHNTVSWYQQALGQGPQFIFQYYREEENGRGNFPPRFSGLQFPNYSSELNVNALELDDSALYLCASSLDGTRGTYEQYFGPGTRLTVT.

The gene calls are TRBV4-3 and TRBJ2-5; TRBD2 agrees at 7 bases. V shed 0 bases and J 4 bases; nucleotides not matched to a gene: 8. The germline CDR1 and CDR2 sequences are LGHNA and YSLEER. This CDR3 comprises 16 residues. The CDR3 bases are TGCGCCAGCAGCCAAGATCCTGGCGGGAGAGGAGAGACCCAGTACTTC. Its protein product is CASSQDPGGRGETQYF.

The chain joins TRBV5-4 to TRBJ1-1, with no clear D. Trimming left V 4 bases short and J 4 bases short, with 11 bases between. The V gene's germline CDR1 is SGHNT and CDR2 YYREEE (reference sequence). The CDR3 covers 13 residues. CDR3 region: CASSHLEGTEAFF. As DNA, the CDR3 is TGTGCCAGCAGCCACCTAGAAGGCACTGAAGCTTTCTTT. Supplemented by reference TRBV5-4 and TRBJ1-1, the full variable domain reads ETGVTQSPTHLIKTRGQQVTLRCSSQSGHNTVSWYQQALGQGPQFIFQYYREEENGRGNFPPRFSGLQFPNYSSELNVNALELDDSALYLCASSHLEGTEAFFGQGTRLTVV.

The V call is TRBV6-6, the J call TRBJ2-2; maybe TRBD2 (7 bases). The V and J ends lost 10 bases and 7 bases respectively, with 19 bases between them. The germline gives CDR1 MNHNY, CDR2 SVGAGI (reference sequence). The CDR3 has 14 residues. This CDR3 is CATRRGGGIGELFF. The CDR3 DNA reads as TGTGCCACTCGGAGGGGGGGAGGAATCGGGGAGCTGTTTTTT.

The chain couples TRBV10-3 to TRBJ2-1, with no clear D. Germline lookup yields CDR1 ENHRY and CDR2 SYGVKD. Trimming stripped 4 bases from V and 0 bases from J, with 10 bases between. The CDR3 contains 15 residues. In nucleotides, the CDR3 is TGTGCCATCAGTGTCCTAGGTACCTCCTACAATGAGCAGTTCTTC. It translates to CAISVLGTSYNEQFF.

CDR3 sequence reads: CASSSSGLAYNEQFF. In DNA form, the CDR3 reads TGTGCCAGCAGCTCATCCGGACTAGCTTACAATGAGCAGTTCTTC. The chain recombines TRBV7-8 with TRBJ2-1; 8 positions agree with TRBD2. The CDR3 contains 15 residues. V gave up 4 bases and J gave up 4 bases; unmatched junction bases: 6. Germline lookup yields CDR1 SGHVS and CDR2 FQNEAQ.

The J gene is TRBJ1-5, the V gene TRBV28; 10 nucleotides line up with TRBD1. The V and J ends lost 5 bases and 4 bases, in that order; junction bases with no gene match: 20. Germline CDR1 and CDR2: MDHEN and SYDVKM. The CDR3 runs 20 residues. The CDR3 protein is CASSQAAYATGGLWNQPQHF. The CDR3 nucleotides read TGTGCCAGCAGTCAAGCTGCTTACGCGACAGGGGGCTTGTGGAATCAGCCCCAGCATTTT.

The chain joins TRBV4-1 to TRBJ1-1; D gene ambiguous. This CDR3 region has 15 residues. CDR1 and CDR2 (germline): MGHRA, YSYEKL. Deletions cut 1 base from V and 6 bases from J, with 15 bases between. The DNA for the CDR3 is TGCGCCAGCAGCCAAGTTGGTGGGAGAGGCCCTGAAGCTTTCTTT. The encoded protein is CASSQVGGRGPEAFF.

The chain recombines TRBV4-2 with TRBJ2-3, with D possibly TRBD1 on 5 matching bases. V shed 0 bases and J shed 9 bases, with 7 bases lying between them. Per germline, CDR1 LGHNA and CDR2 YNFKEQ. The CDR3 extends over 12 amino acids. The DNA of the CDR3 is TGTGCCAGCAGCCAAGATTCAGGGACGCAGTATTTT. Translated: CASSQDSGTQYF.

This clone has just one count. The rearrangement uses TRBV7-2 and TRBJ2-3, with D maybe TRBD1 (6 bases). V lost 4 bases and J lost 6, with 11 bases in between. CDR3 size: 13 residues. Germline V gene sequence: CDR1 SGHTA, CDR2 FQGNSA. The CDR3 spells CASSSYRVDTQYF. CDR3 bases: TGTGCCAGCAGCTCGTACAGGGTTGATACGCAGTATTTT.

The genes are TRBV11-1 and TRBJ2-3; D is uncertain. The V gene lost 0 bases and the J gene lost 2 bases, with 9 bases spanning the gap. This CDR3 spans 15 amino acids. Per the germline V gene, CDR1 is SGHAT and CDR2 is FQDESV (reference sequence). The CDR3 DNA reads as TGTGCCAGCAGCTTAGCGGGTCCCCCCACAGATACGCAGTATTTT. Amino acid sequence: CASSLAGPPTDTQYF.

The count of this clone is one. The chain employs TRBV5-1 and TRBJ2-3, with 9 bases fitting TRBD2. Per germline, CDR1 SGHRS and CDR2 YFSETQ. Losses at the gene ends were 7 bases for V and 6 bases for J; bases not matched to a gene: 15. The CDR3 is 16 amino acids. The CDR3 region is CASRRGAGGYEDTQYF. The CDR3 bases are TGCGCCAGCCGTCGGGGGGCGGGAGGGTACGAGGATACGCAGTATTTT.

The chain couples TRBV11-2 to TRBJ2-6; possible D gene TRBD2, 6 bases. The CDR3 covers 16 residues. CDR1 SGHAT and CDR2 FQNNGV come from the germline V gene. V lost 7 bases and J lost 4, with 17 bases in between. Here the CDR3 reads CASTHGRFLGANVLTF. CDR3 nucleotide sequence: TGTGCCAGCACCCATGGGAGGTTTCTGGGGGCCAACGTCCTGACTTTC.

The chain uses TRBV28 and TRBJ2-7, with D possibly matching TRBD1 (6 bases). V was shortened by 3 bases and J by 3 bases, with 15 bases between the two germline ends. This CDR3 region has 15 residues. Germline loops: CDR1 MDHEN, CDR2 SYDVKM. CDR3 coding DNA: TGTGCCAGCAGTTTTACAGGGCGCATGGGCTACGAGCAGTACTTC. Translation: CASSFTGRMGYEQYF.

The rearrangement joins TRBV28 to TRBJ2-5; 7 bases are a match to TRBD1. The CDR3 runs to 15 residues. V dropped 1 base and J dropped 2; count of bases not matched to a gene: 4. Germline V CDR1 and CDR2: MDHEN, SYDVKM. In nucleotides, the CDR3 is TGTGCCAGCAGTTTATATGTGGGACAGCAAGAGACCCAGTACTTC. This gives the protein CASSLYVGQQETQYF. Complete variable domain (other parts from reference TRBV28 and TRBJ2-5): DVKVTQSSRYLVKRTGEKVFLECVQDMDHENMFWYRQDPGLGLRLIYFSYDVKMKEKGDIPEGYSVSREKKERFSLILESASTNQTSMYLCASSLYVGQQETQYFGPGTRLLVL.